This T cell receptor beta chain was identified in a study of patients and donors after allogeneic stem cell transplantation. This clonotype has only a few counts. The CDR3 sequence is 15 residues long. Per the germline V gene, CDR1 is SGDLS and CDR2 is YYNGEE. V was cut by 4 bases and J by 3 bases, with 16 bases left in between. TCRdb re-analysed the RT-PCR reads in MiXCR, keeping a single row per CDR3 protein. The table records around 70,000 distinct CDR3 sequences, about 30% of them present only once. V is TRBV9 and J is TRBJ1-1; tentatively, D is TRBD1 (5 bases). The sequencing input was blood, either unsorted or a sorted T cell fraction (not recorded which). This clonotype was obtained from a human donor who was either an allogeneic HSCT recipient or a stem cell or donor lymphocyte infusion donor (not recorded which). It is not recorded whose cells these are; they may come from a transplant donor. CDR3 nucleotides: TGTGCCAGCAGCACCAGGCCAGGGCGGGACACTGAAGCTTTCTTT. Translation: CASSTRPGRDTEAFF.